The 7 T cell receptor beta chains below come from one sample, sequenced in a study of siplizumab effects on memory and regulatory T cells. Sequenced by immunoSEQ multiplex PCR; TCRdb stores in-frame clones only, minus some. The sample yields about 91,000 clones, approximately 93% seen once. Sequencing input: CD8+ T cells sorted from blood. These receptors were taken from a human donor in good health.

The CDR3 is CASSKTETGANVLTF. The CDR3, as DNA: TGTGCCAGCAGTAAGACGGAAACTGGGGCCAACGTCCTGACTTTC. This sequence joins TRBV2 and TRBJ2-6; D unclear. Per germline, CDR1 SNHLY and CDR2 FYNNEI. The V and J ends lost 5 bases and 2 bases respectively, with 10 bases between them. This CDR3 has 15 amino acids. The full variable domain, in which reference TRBV2 and TRBJ2-6 provide the parts outside the CDR3, is EPEVTQTPSHQVTQMGQEVILRCVPISNHLYFYWYRQILGQKVEFLVSFYNNEISEKSEIFDDQFSVERPDGSNFTLKIRSTKLEDSAMYFCASSKTETGANVLTFGAGSRLTVL.

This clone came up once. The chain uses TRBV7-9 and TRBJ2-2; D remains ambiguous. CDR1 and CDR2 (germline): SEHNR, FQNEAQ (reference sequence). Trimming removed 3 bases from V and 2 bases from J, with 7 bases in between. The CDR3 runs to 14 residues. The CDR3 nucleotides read TGTGCCAGCAGCTTTAGTCCCAACACCGGGGAGCTGTTTTTT. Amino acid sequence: CASSFSPNTGELFF.

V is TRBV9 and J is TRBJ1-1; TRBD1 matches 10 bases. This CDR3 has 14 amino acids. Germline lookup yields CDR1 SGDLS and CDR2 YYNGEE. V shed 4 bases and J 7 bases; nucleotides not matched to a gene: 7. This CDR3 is CASSPQTGGVEAFF. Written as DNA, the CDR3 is TGTGCCAGCAGCCCGCAGACAGGGGGCGTTGAAGCTTTCTTT.

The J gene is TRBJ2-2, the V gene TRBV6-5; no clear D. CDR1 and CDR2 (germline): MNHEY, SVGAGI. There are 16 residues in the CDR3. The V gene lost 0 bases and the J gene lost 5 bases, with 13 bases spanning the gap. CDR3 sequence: CASSYSWAAHTGELFF. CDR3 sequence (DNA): TGTGCCAGCAGTTACTCGTGGGCAGCCCATACCGGGGAGCTGTTTTTT.

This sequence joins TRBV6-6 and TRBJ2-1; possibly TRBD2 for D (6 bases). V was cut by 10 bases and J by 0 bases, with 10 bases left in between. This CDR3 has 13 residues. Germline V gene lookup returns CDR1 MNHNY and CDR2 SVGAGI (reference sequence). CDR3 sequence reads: CAIAGSSYNEQFF. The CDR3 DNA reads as TGTGCCATCGCGGGATCCTCCTACAATGAGCAGTTCTTC.

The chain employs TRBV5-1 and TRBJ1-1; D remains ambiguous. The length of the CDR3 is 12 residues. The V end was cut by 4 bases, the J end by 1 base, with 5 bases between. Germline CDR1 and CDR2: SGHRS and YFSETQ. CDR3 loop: CASSAGNTEAFF. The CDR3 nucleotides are TGCGCCAGCAGCGCGGGGAACACTGAAGCTTTCTTT.

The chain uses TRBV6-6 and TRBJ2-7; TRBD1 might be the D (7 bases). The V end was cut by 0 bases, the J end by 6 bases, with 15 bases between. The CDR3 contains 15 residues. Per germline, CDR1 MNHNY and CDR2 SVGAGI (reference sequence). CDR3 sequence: CASSYSLGQEGEQYF. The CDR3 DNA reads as TGTGCCAGCAGTTACTCTCTTGGACAGGAGGGCGAGCAGTACTTC.